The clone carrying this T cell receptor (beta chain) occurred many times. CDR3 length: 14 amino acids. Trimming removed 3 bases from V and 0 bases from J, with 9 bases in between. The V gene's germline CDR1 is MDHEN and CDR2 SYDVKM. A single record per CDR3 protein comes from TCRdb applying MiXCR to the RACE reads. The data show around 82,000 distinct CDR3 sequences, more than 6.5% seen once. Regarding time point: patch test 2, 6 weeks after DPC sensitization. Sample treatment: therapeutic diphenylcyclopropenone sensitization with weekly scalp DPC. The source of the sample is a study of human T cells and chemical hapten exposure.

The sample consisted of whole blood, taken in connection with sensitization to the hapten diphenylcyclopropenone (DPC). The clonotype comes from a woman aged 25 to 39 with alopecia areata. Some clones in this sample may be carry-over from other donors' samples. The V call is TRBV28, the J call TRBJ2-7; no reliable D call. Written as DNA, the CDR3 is TGTGCCAGCAGTTTTGGCTTCAACTCCTACGAGCAGTACTTC. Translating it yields CASSFGFNSYEQYF.